These 25 T cell receptor beta chains were all obtained from the same sample, sequenced in a study of T-cell reconstitution after alpha-beta-depleted transplantation in children. This sample's TCRbeta library carried unique molecular identifier barcodes. MiXCR, run by TCRdb on the PCR reads, gives a single entry per CDR3 protein. Of roughly 400,000 distinct CDR3 sequences listed, around 21% are singletons. This specimen consisted of PBMCs from the stem cell graft donor, obtained from the stem cell graft. These receptors were obtained from a human donor who donated a stem cell graft to a child with acute myeloid leukemia.

The chain carries TRBV7-9 and TRBJ2-3; D gene unclear. The CDR3 totals 14 residues. Germline V gene lookup returns CDR1 SEHNR and CDR2 FQNEAQ (reference sequence). V was trimmed by 6 bases and J by 1 base, leaving 11 bases between them. The CDR3 coding sequence is TGTGCCAGCAGAGAAGCAAGGGGCACAGATACGCAGTATTTT. Protein product: CASREARGTDTQYF.

The chain is built from TRBV29-1 and TRBJ1-4; 12 nucleotides match TRBD1. The CDR3 length is 14 residues. Looked up from germline, CDR1 is SQVTM and CDR2 is ANQGSEA. Unmatched junction bases numbered 6, after V lost 3 bases and J lost 10 bases. The CDR3 DNA reads TGCAGCGTTGACCCCGGGACAGGGGGCGGAAAACTGTTTTTT. Protein product: CSVDPGTGGGKLFF.

J is TRBJ2-7 and V is TRBV12-3 or TRBV12-4; the D gene is possibly TRBD2 (5 bases). Trimming left V 11 bases short and J 1 base short, with 18 bases between. CDR3 length: 14 amino acids. CDR3 protein: CALCLSGSSYEQYF. The CDR3 DNA reads TGTGCCCTCTGTTTAAGTGGGAGTTCCTACGAGCAGTACTTC.

Notes on this clonotype: The junction shows a germline mismatch at one end, possibly a read error. This chain links TRBV12-3 or TRBV12-4 with TRBJ2-2; a weak D match, TRBD2 (6 bases). This CDR3 has 11 residues. The CDR3 region is CASSPLGGLFF. The CDR3 nucleotides are TGTGCCAGCAGCCCCTTGGGGGGGCTGTTTTTT.

This clonotype was observed many times. The gene calls are TRBV29-1 and TRBJ2-1; 9 positions agree with TRBD1. Looked up from germline, CDR1 is SQVTM and CDR2 is ANQGSEA. The ends lost 3 bases at V and 3 bases at J; junction bases unmatched: 12. The CDR3 is 17 residues long. CDR3 nucleotides: TGCAGCGTTGACCCCATCGCCGGGACAGGGTACTACAATGAGCAGTTCTTC. Translated, it gives CSVDPIAGTGYYNEQFF.

This clonotype was seen at least ten times. The J gene is TRBJ2-1, the V gene TRBV20-1; D uncertain. Per the germline V gene, CDR1 is DFQATT and CDR2 is SNEGSKA (reference sequence). The germline V and J ends were trimmed by 1 base and 5 bases, with 12 bases remaining between them. The CDR3 totals 14 residues. The CDR3 sequence is CSARAPREDNEQFF. As DNA, the CDR3 is TGCAGTGCTAGAGCGCCCAGAGAGGACAATGAGCAGTTCTTC.

The chain carries TRBV6-5 and TRBJ2-4; TRBD1 matches 11 bases. Germline lookup yields CDR1 MNHEY and CDR2 SVGAGI. V trimming: 1 base; J trimming: 1 base; junction bases outside the gene matches: 6. This CDR3 has 18 residues. The CDR3: CASSYYTGTGGAKNIQYF. Written as DNA, the CDR3 is TGTGCCAGCAGTTACTACACAGGGACAGGGGGGGCCAAAAACATTCAGTACTTC.

This clonotype was seen a few times. The chain uses TRBV6-2 or TRBV6-3 and TRBJ2-7, with 12 bases lining up with TRBD2. Germline assignment: CDR1 MNHEY and CDR2 SVGEGT. Trimming cost V 2 bases and J 7 bases; bases outside gene matches: 6. This CDR3 comprises 15 residues. CDR3 in amino acids: CASSYGLAGGAEQYF. DNA for the CDR3: TGTGCCAGCAGTTACGGGCTAGCGGGAGGGGCTGAGCAGTACTTC.

Comment on this clonotype: A read error may explain this, as a much larger clone is one base away. V usage is TRBV7-2 and J usage is TRBJ2-7; D may match TRBD1 or TRBD2 (5 bases each). Germline V CDR1 and CDR2: SGHTA, FQGNSA. The CDR3 consists of 12 residues. The CDR3 spells CVSSLEWGPVGF. CDR3 bases: TGTGTCAGCAGCTTAGAGTGGGGACCAGTGGGGTTC.

This rearrangement joins TRBV28 to TRBJ2-7; TRBD1 might be the D (6 bases). The V end lost 3 bases, the J end lost 0 bases, and 15 bases lay between the germline ends. The germline V gene encodes CDR1 MDHEN and CDR2 SYDVKM. The CDR3 extends over 16 amino acids. The CDR3 DNA is TGTGCCAGCAGTTTTGAGTACAGGGACCGCTCCTACGAGCAGTACTTC. Amino acid sequence: CASSFEYRDRSYEQYF.

This clonotype showed up just a few times. The V call is TRBV7-6, the J call TRBJ2-7; D may be TRBD2 (6 bases). The length of the CDR3 is 15 residues. Germline assignment: CDR1 SGHVS and CDR2 FNYEAQ. Trimming stripped 2 bases from V and 2 bases from J, with 13 bases between. Here the CDR3 DNA reads TGTGCCAGCAGCTTACTGCGGGAAGCGACCTACGAGCAGTACTTC. It specifies CASSLLREATYEQYF.

This clonotype was recorded at least ten times. This chain links TRBV12-3 or TRBV12-4 with TRBJ1-3, with unresolved D. V lost 0 bases to trimming and J lost 4 bases, with 4 bases between them. The CDR3 spans 13 residues. The CDR3 DNA reads as TGTGCCAGCAGTTTAGCGGAGGGAAACACCATATATTTT. This sequence encodes CASSLAEGNTIYF.

V and J are TRBV24-1 and TRBJ2-5; 9 bases line up with TRBD1. This CDR3 is built from 15 residues. Germline lookup yields CDR1 KGHDR and CDR2 SFDVKD. The J segment lost 5 bases and the V segment lost 4 bases, leaving 7 bases of the junction unmatched. This CDR3 is CATSDYGQGTETQYF. The DNA for the CDR3 is TGTGCCACCAGTGACTATGGACAGGGGACGGAGACCCAGTACTTC.

This clonotype came up a few times. The chain couples TRBV10-3 to TRBJ1-1; D uncertain. Trimming pared 2 bases from V and 4 bases from J, leaving 17 bases between. The CDR3 loop spans 16 amino acids. Germline loops: CDR1 ENHRY, CDR2 SYGVKD. The CDR3 reads CAISEPSGGLSTEAFF. The CDR3 DNA reads as TGTGCCATCAGTGAGCCGAGCGGAGGATTGAGCACTGAAGCTTTCTTT.

The rearrangement joins TRBV27 to TRBJ2-5; 9 bases line up with TRBD2. The CDR3 consists of 14 residues. Germline V gene lookup returns CDR1 MNHEY and CDR2 SMNVEV (reference sequence). The V and J ends lost 4 bases and 2 bases, in that order; junction bases with no gene match: 2. The CDR3 DNA reads as TGTGCCAGCAGTTCTCTAGCGGGGCAAGAGACCCAGTACTTC. The encoded protein is CASSSLAGQETQYF.

V gene TRBV2 combines with J gene TRBJ1-1; maybe TRBD1 (6 bases). V shed 6 bases and J shed 0 bases, with 14 bases lying between them. The CDR3 is 15 residues long. Germline V gives CDR1 SNHLY, CDR2 FYNNEI. The CDR3 sequence: CASSEDSPMNTEAFF. DNA of the CDR3: TGTGCCAGCAGCGAGGACAGCCCCATGAACACTGAAGCTTTCTTT.

V usage is TRBV5-1 and J usage is TRBJ2-3; D is possibly TRBD1 (6 bases). Germline V CDR1 and CDR2: SGHRS, YFSETQ. This CDR3 region has 14 residues. V lost 0 bases to trimming and J lost 6 bases, with 11 bases between them. The chain's CDR3 is CASSLEAGVDTQYF. The CDR3 bases are TGCGCCAGCAGCTTGGAAGCAGGGGTGGATACGCAGTATTTT. Combining the CDR3 with reference TRBV5-1 and TRBJ2-3 gives the whole variable domain KAGVTQTPRYLIKTRGQQVTLSCSPISGHRSVSWYQQTPGQGLQFLFEYFSETQRNKGNFPGRFSGRQFSNSRSEMNVSTLELGDSALYLCASSLEAGVDTQYFGPGTRLTVL.

This clonotype was observed a handful of times. The chain combines TRBV6-4 with TRBJ2-1; D gene uncertain. With 10 bases removed from V and 0 bases from J, the gap between germline ends came to 16 bases. Germline V gives CDR1 MRHNA, CDR2 SNTAGT. This CDR3 spans 15 amino acids. The CDR3 coding sequence is TGTGCCACCGCTAAACTTCCGAGCTCCTACAATGAGCAGTTCTTC. Its translation is CATAKLPSSYNEQFF.

The chain has TRBV28 and TRBJ2-3; 13 nucleotides match TRBD2. CDR3 length: 20 amino acids. V dropped 2 bases and J dropped 2; count of bases not matched to a gene: 13. From germline, CDR1 is MDHEN and CDR2 SYDVKM. This chain's CDR3 is CASSLPVTSGRALVTDTQYF. The CDR3 nucleotides read TGTGCCAGCAGTTTACCCGTAACTAGCGGGAGGGCCCTCGTCACAGATACGCAGTATTTT.

Ten or more counts support this clonotype. The chain recombines TRBV29-1 with TRBJ2-2, with D perhaps TRBD1 (6 bases). The germline V and J ends were trimmed by 5 bases and 2 bases, with 12 bases remaining between them. Germline V lookup: CDR1 SQVTM, CDR2 ANQGSEA. The CDR3 sequence is 14 residues long. CDR3 amino acids: CSVTRDTNTGELFF. CDR3 coding DNA: TGCAGCGTTACTAGGGACACCAACACCGGGGAGCTGTTTTTT.

This clonotype was picked up a small number of times. This chain joins TRBV18 and TRBJ2-7, with no clear D. CDR3 length: 13 amino acids. CDR1 is KGHSH and CDR2 is LQKENI in the germline V gene. V lost 3 bases to trimming and J lost 6 bases, with 12 bases between them. The chain's CDR3 is CASSPLGLSEQYF. CDR3 sequence (DNA): TGTGCCAGCTCACCTCTGGGTCTTTCCGAGCAGTACTTC. Variable domain in full (rest from reference TRBV18 and TRBJ2-7): NAGVMQNPRHLVRRRGQEARLRCSPMKGHSHVYWYRQLPEEGLKFMVYLQKENIIDESGMPKERFSAEFPKEGPSILRIQQVVRGDSAAYFCASSPLGLSEQYFGPGTRLTVT.

This chain connects TRBV4-1 to TRBJ1-2; D perhaps matches TRBD1 (5 bases). Trimming removed 0 bases from V and 2 bases from J, with 10 bases in between. CDR1 and CDR2 (germline): MGHRA, YSYEKL. The CDR3 is 15 residues long. CDR3 protein: CASSQEGTPNYGYTF. The DNA for the CDR3 is TGCGCCAGCAGCCAAGAAGGGACGCCAAACTATGGCTACACCTTC.

This clonotype has just a few counts. The V and J genes are TRBV20-1 and TRBJ2-7, with 7 bases identical to TRBD2. CDR3 size: 14 residues. The junction had 7 bases not matched to a gene; V was cut back by 3 bases and J by 2 bases. Looked up from germline, CDR1 is DFQATT and CDR2 is SNEGSKA (reference sequence). The CDR3 bases are TGCAGTGCTAGGAGCCTAGCGGATCCCTACGAGCAGTACTTC. Protein product: CSARSLADPYEQYF.

The chain couples TRBV12-3 or TRBV12-4 to TRBJ2-2, with D unresolved. V was cut by 3 bases and J by 5 bases, with 7 bases left in between. There are 13 residues in the CDR3. CDR3 DNA sequence: TGTGCCAGCAGTTTTGAGGATACCGGGGAGCTGTTTTTT. Translation: CASSFEDTGELFF.

This clonotype was counted ten times or more. The CDR3 here is CASSPYTGSQSSYEQYF. The CDR3 bases are TGTGCCAGCAGCCCATACACAGGCTCGCAAAGCTCCTACGAGCAGTACTTC. This chain joins TRBV7-6 and TRBJ2-7, with a tentative D call TRBD1 (5 bases). Trimming took off 5 bases at V and 0 bases at J, with 20 bases between the two ends. Looked up from germline, CDR1 is SGHVS and CDR2 is FNYEAQ. This CDR3 region has 17 residues.